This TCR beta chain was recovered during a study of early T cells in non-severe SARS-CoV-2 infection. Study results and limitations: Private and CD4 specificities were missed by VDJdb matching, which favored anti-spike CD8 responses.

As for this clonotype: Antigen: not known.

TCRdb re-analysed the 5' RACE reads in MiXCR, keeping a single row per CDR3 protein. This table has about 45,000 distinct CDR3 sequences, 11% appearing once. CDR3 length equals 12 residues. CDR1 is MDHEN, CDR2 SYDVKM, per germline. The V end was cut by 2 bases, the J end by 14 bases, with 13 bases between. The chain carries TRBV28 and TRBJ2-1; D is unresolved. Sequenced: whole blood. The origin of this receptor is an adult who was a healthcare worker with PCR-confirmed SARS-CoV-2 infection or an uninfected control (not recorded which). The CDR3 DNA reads TGTGCCAGCAGTTTAGATGAGCAGAGAAAGTTCTTC. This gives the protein CASSLDEQRKFF.